Below, one T cell receptor (beta chain) is given with its context. This clone was counted a single time. It has no known antigen specificity. No base-level quality is on record; no much larger clone is a single base apart. One read provides weak support. The data belong to a study of metastatic and nonmetastatic thyroid tumors (dated by TCRdb to about 2020). Broadly, across the study: Repertoires from peripheral blood and from tumor or nodule tissue samples of malignant and benign thyroid patients were compared.

Library prep was done by PCR. The data were produced on an Illumina HiSeq 4000. High-throughput sequencing was used to profile the CDR3 region of the TCR beta-chain in every patient. Per the authors' processing: CDR3 differences across clinicopathological groups were used to build a classifier for discriminating distant-metastatic papillary thyroid cancer patients. The Shannon index was used to assess repertoire diversity, and the Morisita-Horn index was used to assess tumor-blood repertoire similarity. TCRdb reworked the public reads: Q25 trimming with fastp, MiXCR clone assembly, productive beta chains retained. The V and J calls, along with clone size, are taken from TCRdb and not from the paper's own processing. The sample table holds 7,000 to 9,500 clones, of which 25% to 30% were seen once. 40% to 45% of the sample rests with the top ten. V lost 8 bases and J lost 0 bases; the stretch between them is 20 bases long. In the germline V gene, CDR1 corresponds to KGHSH and CDR2 to LQKENI. Taken from cysteine to phenylalanine, the CDR3 has 18 residues. The only DNA kept is the CDR3, 54 bases in frame from the first base.

No patient had received any treatment before thyroid surgery. Using T-cell receptor beta sequencing, the study looked back at clinical samples from patients collected from the early 2010s to the late 2010s. Study-level results and caveats: In both blood and tumor samples, malignant tumors were reported to have significantly higher TCR beta diversity than benign nodules.

What was sequenced was tumor tissue. The chain links TRBV18 with TRBJ2-6; the D match is possibly TRBD1 or TRBD2, with 5 bases aligned in each. The clonotype comes from a male donor with papillary thyroid cancer or a benign thyroid nodule (not recorded which). Some clones in this sample may be carry-over from other donors' samples. The CDR3 in this case is CASRPFRDAGSGANVLTF. In nucleotides, the sequence is TGTGCCAGCCGCCCGTTTCGGGACGCAGGCTCTGGGGCCAACGTCCTGACTTTC.